A selection of T cell receptor beta chains follows, all from one sample in a study of blood T cell repertoires in COVID-19. Here immunoSEQ multiplex PCR was the method, and the copy in TCRdb shows in-frame clones only, minus some. This sample carries some 350,000 clones, roughly 86% of them seen once, and the ten largest clones take less than 3.5%. Sequencing input: peripheral blood. The receptor source for this set is a human donor in a cohort sampled during active COVID-19. Each CDR3 is given with its conserved first and last residue. The D gene is left open where the match is weak. The listing skips clone size in some rows; elsewhere it reads once, few, many or a size class.

v_gene	d_gene	abundance	len	j_gene	CDR3nt	CDR3aa
TRBV30	NA	NA	12	TRBJ2-7	TGTGCCTGGAGTCGGTCCGTCTACGAGCAGTACTTC	CAWSRSVYEQYF
TRBV30	TRBD1	NA	14	TRBJ2-7	TGTGCCTGGAGTTCCGGGACAGGGGCCCACGAGCAGTACTTC	CAWSSGTGAHEQYF
TRBV10-3	NA	NA	12	TRBJ1-1	TGTGCCATCAGTCCAGGGGACACTGAAGCTTTCTTT	CAISPGDTEAFF
TRBV6-5	TRBD1	NA	14	TRBJ1-2	TGTGCCAGCAGTTACCGAAATGTAGGGGGCGGGTACACCTTC	CASSYRNVGGGYTF
TRBV19	TRBD1	once	14	TRBJ1-5	TGTGCCAGTAGCGGGACAGGGGGCAATCAGCCCCAGCATTTT	CASSGTGGNQPQHF
TRBV7-7	TRBD2	NA	14	TRBJ2-5	TGTGCTAGCATGGCGGGACTAGAAAAAGAGACCCAGTACTTC	CASMAGLEKETQYF
TRBV6-4	NA	few	15	TRBJ1-6	TGTGCCAGCAGTGGTACCGGCGGTGAGAATTCACCCCTCCACTTT	CASSGTGGENSPLHF
TRBV18	NA	NA	15	TRBJ1-3	TGTGCCAGCCGCCCTCGGGGAATCTCTGGAAACACCATATATTTT	CASRPRGISGNTIYF
TRBV10-3	TRBD1	NA	14	TRBJ1-1	TGTGCCATCAGGAGGGGGACAGGGAACACTGAAGCTTTCTTT	CAIRRGTGNTEAFF
TRBV6-5	TRBD2	NA	13	TRBJ2-1	TGTGCCGGAAGACTAGCGGGAGGCAATGAGCAGTTCTTC	CAGRLAGGNEQFF
TRBV7-2	NA	NA	14	TRBJ1-1	TGTGCCAGCAGCTTATATTACAGGAACACTGAAGCTTTCTTT	CASSLYYRNTEAFF
TRBV5-5	NA	NA	16	TRBJ2-4	TGTGCCAGCAGCGACCTAGGGAGGCTTGGCAAAAACATTCAGTACTTC	CASSDLGRLGKNIQYF
TRBV9	NA	NA	14	TRBJ2-7	TGTGCCAGCAGCCCGAAGACATATACCTACGAGCAGTACTTC	CASSPKTYTYEQYF
TRBV2	NA	NA	15	TRBJ1-3	TGTGCCAGCAGCATAGGGCAGGGGTACGGAAACACCATATATTTT	CASSIGQGYGNTIYF
TRBV5-1	NA	few	16	TRBJ1-3	TGCGCCAGCAGCTTGCGGCAGGGGAAATCTGGAAACACCATATATTTT	CASSLRQGKSGNTIYF
TRBV28	NA	NA	13	TRBJ2-5	TGTGCCAGCAGTCCTGGGGAGCCGGAGACCCAGTACTTC	CASSPGEPETQYF
TRBV10-3	NA	NA	16	TRBJ2-7	TGTGCCATCAGCGAGTCGGGGCGGGGCCAGGCGAGGGAGCAGTACTTC	CAISESGRGQAREQYF
TRBV27	NA	NA	14	TRBJ1-5	TGTGCCAGCAGTTTAAGGGGCGAGGATCAGCCCCAGCATTTT	CASSLRGEDQPQHF
TRBV2	TRBD1	NA	14	TRBJ2-7	TGTGCCAGCAGAAGGACAGGGGGCGGATACGAGCAGTACTTC	CASRRTGGGYEQYF
TRBV19	NA	NA	15	TRBJ2-1	TGTGCCAGTAGTATAGCGGCGGGGACCTACAATGAGCAGTTCTTC	CASSIAAGTYNEQFF
TRBV4-1	NA	NA	20	TRBJ1-1	TGCGCCAGCAGCCCCAGGGGATCGGGCGACAGTTTCCGCATGAACACTGAAGCTTTCTTT	CASSPRGSGDSFRMNTEAFF
TRBV5-1	NA	few	17	TRBJ1-4	TGCGCCAGCAGCTTGGCTCCGGGAGACAGAGCTAATGAAAAACTGTTTTTT	CASSLAPGDRANEKLFF
TRBV19	TRBD1	NA	14	TRBJ2-7	TGTGCCAGTAGTATTACAGGGGGTTCCGGCGAGCAGTACTTC	CASSITGGSGEQYF
TRBV29-1	NA	once	16	TRBJ1-1	TGCAGCGTTCGCATTCTGGGGGCAGGTGGAAACACTGAAGCTTTCTTT	CSVRILGAGGNTEAFF
TRBV7-9	TRBD2	few	14	TRBJ2-7	TGTGCCAGCACTCGGACTAGCGCCTCCTACGAGCAGTACTTC	CASTRTSASYEQYF
TRBV4-1	TRBD2	once	19	TRBJ2-4	TGCGCCAGCAGCCAAGAACAGCCAGGACTAGCGGGGGTTGAAAACATTCAGTACTTC	CASSQEQPGLAGVENIQYF
TRBV9	TRBD1	NA	13	TRBJ1-1	TGTGCCAGCAGCGCCCGACAGGGGACTGAAGCTTTCTTT	CASSARQGTEAFF
TRBV6-5	NA	NA	14	TRBJ1-5	TGTGCCAGCAGTACCCGGACAGGCAATCAGCCCCAGCATTTT	CASSTRTGNQPQHF